This T cell receptor (beta chain) was recorded in a study of T cell responses to AZD1222 COVID-19 vaccine. Points from the study as a whole: White British people made up most donors, females outnumbered males, and clonal diversity was possibly underestimated. Spike-specific TCR breadth rose after two AZD1222 doses, and depth rose as well. Among spike-specific TCRs, nearly half reportedly target unmutated variant regions.

Whether given at about 4 or about 12 weeks, second doses were pooled. This clone was counted between two and nine times. Its target is unknown. Trimming left V 6 bases short and J 6 bases short, with 9 bases between. CDR3 length: 11 amino acids. Germline CDR1 reads MNHEY; CDR2 reads SVGAGI. TCRdb keeps only in-frame clones here, not all; method: immunoSEQ multiplex PCR. The table has 70,000 to 95,000 clones, around 91% seen once. This TCR was recovered from an adult who received the AZD1222 COVID-19 vaccine. The V and J genes are TRBV6-5 and TRBJ2-7; unclear D gene. Source: peripheral blood, taken 28 days after the second AZD1222 dose. CDR3 sequence reads: CASRLMGEQYF. The CDR3 nucleotides read TGTGCCAGCAGGTTGATGGGCGAGCAGTACTTC.